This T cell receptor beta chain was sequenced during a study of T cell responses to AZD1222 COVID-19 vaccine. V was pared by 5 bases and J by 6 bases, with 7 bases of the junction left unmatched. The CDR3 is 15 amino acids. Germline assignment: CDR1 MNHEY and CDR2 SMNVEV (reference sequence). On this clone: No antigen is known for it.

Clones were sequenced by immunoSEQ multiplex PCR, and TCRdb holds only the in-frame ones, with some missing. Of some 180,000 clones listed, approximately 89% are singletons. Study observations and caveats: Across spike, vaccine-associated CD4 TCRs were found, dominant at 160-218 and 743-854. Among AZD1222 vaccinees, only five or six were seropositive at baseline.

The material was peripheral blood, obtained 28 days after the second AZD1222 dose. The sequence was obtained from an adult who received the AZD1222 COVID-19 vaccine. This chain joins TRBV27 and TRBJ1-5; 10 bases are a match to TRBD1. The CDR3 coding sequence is TGTGCCAGCAGTCCTCGACAGGGGGCGGGTCAGCCCCAGCATTTT. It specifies CASSPRQGAGQPQHF.